This T cell receptor (beta chain) originates from a study of shared clonotypes between healthy human individuals. The naive CD8 subset, CD45RO-negative cells positively selected for CCR7, excluded terminally differentiated effector memory CD45RA+ cells. Data came from immunoSEQ multiplex PCR; TCRdb stores just in-frame clones and leaves some out. This table holds over 800,000 clones, about 92% found once. In its sample, this clone was seen a few times. The CDR3 loop spans 15 amino acids. The V end lost 5 bases, the J end lost 6 bases, and 16 bases lay between the germline ends. Germline lookup yields CDR1 SEHNR and CDR2 FQNEAQ (reference sequence).

This sequence originates from a man between 25 and 39 years old in good health. This chain uses TRBV7-9 with TRBJ2-2; D is perhaps TRBD1 or TRBD2 (5 bases each). The sample comprised naive CD8+ T cells sorted from blood. The CDR3 DNA is TGTGCCAGCAGCCCGTCTGGGGGATATTCCGGGGAGCTGTTTTTT. Amino acids: CASSPSGGYSGELFF.